One and the same sample provided the 32 T cell receptor beta chains below, sequenced in a study of neoadjuvant nivolumab and ipilimumab in lung cancer. Repertoires were generated with immunoSEQ multiplex PCR, while TCRdb's copy carries only in-frame clones and drops some. The sample includes 25,000 to 30,000 clones, about 83% seen only once; the top ten take around 5.1%. This specimen was tumor tissue, taken after neoadjuvant nivolumab, alone or with ipilimumab, at or shortly before surgery. Receptors originate from an adult with non-small cell lung cancer.

The chain joins TRBV7-2 to TRBJ2-5; TRBD1 matches at 8 bases. The V gene end was trimmed by 1 base and the J gene end by 6 bases; junction bases not matched to a gene: 7. Germline V CDR1 and CDR2: SGHTA, FQGNSA. The CDR3 totals 15 residues. The CDR3 loop reads CASSLEGRGQKTQYF. The CDR3 DNA is TGTGCCAGCAGCTTAGAGGGCAGGGGGCAAAAGACCCAGTACTTC.

The chain employs TRBV30 and TRBJ1-2; no definite D call. V gave up 0 bases and J gave up 8 bases, with 10 bases separating them. From germline, CDR1 is GTSNPN and CDR2 SVGIG (reference sequence). This CDR3 region has 12 residues. The CDR3 DNA sequence: TGTGCCTGGAGTGTACGGGCGCGGGGCTACACCTTC. Its protein is CAWSVRARGYTF.

V is TRBV27 and J is TRBJ2-1; maybe TRBD1 (6 bases). Germline V gene lookup returns CDR1 MNHEY and CDR2 SMNVEV (reference sequence). This CDR3 region has 15 residues. Between the trimmed V and J ends, which lost 6 bases and 4 bases, there was a span of 16 bases. The CDR3 DNA reads as TGTGCCAGCAGGGCTAGGACAGTTCAATACAATGAGCAGTTCTTC. Its protein product is CASRARTVQYNEQFF.

The chain recombines TRBV2 with TRBJ1-6; D perhaps matches TRBD1 (6 bases). V was pared by 3 bases and J by 7 bases, with 13 bases between. Per the germline V gene, CDR1 is SNHLY and CDR2 is FYNNEI. CDR3 length: 15 amino acids. The CDR3 DNA sequence: TGTGCCAGCAGTGAGACCAGGGGTCGAAATTCACCCCTCCACTTT. Translating it yields CASSETRGRNSPLHF.

The V gene is TRBV5-6, the J gene TRBJ2-7; no clear D gene. Germline CDR1 SGHDT, CDR2 YYEEEE. V was shortened by 2 bases and J by 0 bases, with 3 bases between the two germline ends. The CDR3 length is 12 residues. CDR3 protein: CASSLSSYEQYF. CDR3 nucleotides: TGTGCCAGCAGCTTAAGCTCCTACGAGCAGTACTTC.

This sequence joins TRBV7-2 and TRBJ2-1; 8 nucleotides agree with TRBD2. Germline loops: CDR1 SGHTA, CDR2 FQGNSA. The CDR3 is 15 residues long. The J segment lost 8 bases and the V segment lost 1 base, leaving 7 bases of the junction unmatched. The CDR3 DNA is TGTGCCAGCAGCTTAGTTGGAGTAGCGGGATATGAGCAGTTCTTC. Protein product: CASSLVGVAGYEQFF.

This clone was seen only once. The chain carries TRBV7-2 and TRBJ2-1; 8 nucleotides agree with TRBD2. Germline assignment: CDR1 SGHTA and CDR2 FQGNSA. This CDR3 has 15 amino acids. V shed 5 bases and J 8 bases; nucleotides not matched to a gene: 11. CDR3 sequence reads: CASSRGAGGSYEQFF. The CDR3 DNA sequence: TGTGCCAGCAGCCGGGGGGCGGGAGGAAGCTATGAGCAGTTCTTC.

The gene calls are TRBV28 and TRBJ1-1, with TRBD1 as a possible D gene (6 bases). CDR3 length: 17 residues. CDR1 is MDHEN, CDR2 SYDVKM, per germline. The ends were cut back, 3 bases at V and 5 bases at J, with 22 bases in the middle. CDR3 sequence (DNA): TGTGCCAGCAGTTTTATTGCCCTCATGGACAGTGGAACTGAAGCTTTCTTT. Its protein is CASSFIALMDSGTEAFF.

V usage is TRBV2 and J usage is TRBJ1-2; D ambiguous. Per germline, CDR1 SNHLY and CDR2 FYNNEI. CDR3 length: 14 residues. V was clipped by 4 bases and J by 6 bases, with 15 bases between them. This CDR3 reads CASSAIGRDNGYTF. For the CDR3, the DNA is TGTGCCAGCAGTGCAATTGGAAGGGATAATGGCTACACCTTC. Drawing the rest from reference TRBV2 and TRBJ1-2, the complete variable domain is EPEVTQTPSHQVTQMGQEVILRCVPISNHLYFYWYRQILGQKVEFLVSFYNNEISEKSEIFDDQFSVERPDGSNFTLKIRSTKLEDSAMYFCASSAIGRDNGYTFGSGTRLTVV.

The chain carries TRBV14 and TRBJ1-1; 8 bases align to TRBD1. Germline values: CDR1 SGHDN, CDR2 FVKESK. The CDR3 runs to 13 residues. J lost 6 bases, V lost 4 bases, and 4 bases had no gene match. DNA of the CDR3: TGTGCCAGCAGCCTCGGACAGGGCGCTGAAGCTTTCTTT. Residues: CASSLGQGAEAFF.

The V call is TRBV5-1, the J call TRBJ2-2, with 9 bases identical to TRBD1. Trimming cost V 3 bases and J 5 bases; bases outside gene matches: 14. This CDR3 region has 18 residues. Germline V gene sequence: CDR1 SGHRS, CDR2 YFSETQ. This CDR3 reads CASSSVGNYRGRTGELFF. CDR3 sequence (DNA): TGCGCCAGCAGCTCCGTCGGAAACTACAGGGGGCGAACCGGGGAGCTGTTTTTT.

The J gene is TRBJ1-1, the V gene TRBV28, with D possibly matching TRBD1 (6 bases). CDR1 and CDR2 (germline): MDHEN, SYDVKM. The CDR3 is made up of 14 amino acids. V lost 5 bases, J lost 5 bases, and 15 bases lay in between. CDR3 coding DNA: TGTGCCAGCAGTCCTGGGGGCGCGGGGACTGAAGCTTTCTTT. Protein product: CASSPGGAGTEAFF.

The chain has TRBV29-1 and TRBJ1-1, with TRBD1 matching over 8 bases. This CDR3 is 12 amino acids long. Per germline, CDR1 SQVTM and CDR2 ANQGSEA. V was clipped by 7 bases and J by 3 bases; unmatched bases: 4. CDR3 sequence: CSAGGADTEAFF. The CDR3 DNA reads as TGCAGCGCAGGGGGCGCGGACACTGAAGCTTTCTTT.

J is TRBJ1-1 and V is TRBV5-1; no clear D. The CDR3 sequence is 13 residues long. The germline V gene has CDR1 SGHRS and CDR2 YFSETQ. V shed 4 bases and J shed 1 base, with 8 bases lying between them. The chain's CDR3 is CASSQKTNTEAFF. For the CDR3, the DNA is TGCGCCAGCAGCCAAAAGACGAACACTGAAGCTTTCTTT.

The rearrangement uses TRBV28 and TRBJ1-6, with 9 bases fitting TRBD1. This CDR3 comprises 14 residues. Germline CDR1 reads MDHEN; CDR2 reads SYDVKM. V dropped 6 bases and J dropped 10; count of bases not matched to a gene: 7. The CDR3 loop reads CASRPGQGSSPLHF. CDR3 nucleotide sequence: TGTGCCAGCAGACCGGGACAGGGAAGCTCACCCCTCCACTTT.

Only a few counts were recorded for this clone. This chain links TRBV12-5 with TRBJ2-5, with D perhaps TRBD2 (5 bases). Between the trimmed V and J ends, which lost 6 bases and 7 bases, there was a span of 15 bases. The germline V gene has CDR1 LGHNT and CDR2 FRNRAP. The CDR3 runs to 13 residues. The CDR3 DNA is TGTGCTAGTGGCCTCTGGACTGGTCGGACCCAGTACTTC. Its protein product is CASGLWTGRTQYF. Using reference TRBV12-5 and TRBJ2-5 for the parts outside the CDR3, the full variable domain is DARVTQTPRHKVTEMGQEVTMRCQPILGHNTVFWYRQTMMQGLELLAYFRNRAPLDDSGMPKDRFSAEMPDATLATLKIQPSEPRDSAVYFCASGLWTGRTQYFGPGTRLLVL.

The rearrangement joins TRBV2 to TRBJ2-7, with 9 positions matching TRBD1. The CDR3 has 14 residues. Germline V gene data show CDR1 as SNHLY and CDR2 as FYNNEI. The V segment lost 6 bases and the J segment 3 bases; nucleotides outside the gene matches: 6. The CDR3, as DNA: TGTGCCAGCAGGCCGACAGGGGGGCGCTACGAGCAGTACTTC. It translates to CASRPTGGRYEQYF.

The chain recombines TRBV11-3 with TRBJ1-1, with a possible D match to TRBD1 (6 bases). V lost 4 bases and J lost 2, with 14 bases in between. The CDR3 sequence is 15 residues long. Germline CDR1 reads SGHNT; CDR2 reads YENEEA. The CDR3 loop is CASSSQTGANTEAFF. Here the CDR3 DNA reads TGTGCCAGCAGCTCACAGACAGGAGCTAACACTGAAGCTTTCTTT.

The V call is TRBV19, the J call TRBJ2-7, with TRBD1 as a possible D gene (6 bases). From germline, CDR1 is LNHDA and CDR2 SQIVND (reference sequence). CDR3 length: 15 amino acids. Trimming removed 4 bases from V and 3 bases from J, with 16 bases in between. The CDR3 coding sequence is TGTGCCAGTAGTAGTTCCGGGGACAACTACTACGAGCAGTACTTC. Its translation: CASSSSGDNYYEQYF. The whole variable domain, filled in from reference TRBV19 and TRBJ2-7, reads DGGITQSPKYLFRKEGQNVTLSCEQNLNHDAMYWYRQDPGQGLRLIYYSQIVNDFQKGDIAEGYSVSREKKESFPLTVTSAQKNPTAFYLCASSSSGDNYYEQYFGPGTRLTVT.

This chain connects TRBV18 to TRBJ2-7; D is unresolved. Germline V CDR1 and CDR2: KGHSH, LQKENI. The CDR3 contains 13 residues. V dropped 2 bases and J dropped 3 bases, with 8 bases sitting between them. The CDR3 loop reads CASSPAPGYEQYF. CDR3 DNA: TGTGCCAGCTCACCAGCGCCGGGCTACGAGCAGTACTTC.

The chain joins TRBV19 to TRBJ1-1; TRBD1 matches 7 bases. Unmatched junction bases numbered 7, after V lost 5 bases and J lost 1 base. CDR1 and CDR2 (germline): LNHDA, SQIVND (reference sequence). CDR3 length: 15 amino acids. As DNA, the CDR3 is TGTGCCAGTAGTGACTTCCGGGACAGGAACACTGAAGCTTTCTTT. Encoded protein: CASSDFRDRNTEAFF. The full variable domain, completed using reference TRBV19 and TRBJ1-1, is DGGITQSPKYLFRKEGQNVTLSCEQNLNHDAMYWYRQDPGQGLRLIYYSQIVNDFQKGDIAEGYSVSREKKESFPLTVTSAQKNPTAFYLCASSDFRDRNTEAFFGQGTRLTVV.

In nucleotides, the CDR3 is TGCAGCGTTCGGACAGGTCTCAGCTCCTACAATGAGCAGTTCTTC. Protein product: CSVRTGLSSYNEQFF. The chain is built from TRBV29-1 and TRBJ2-1; 7 bases are a match to TRBD1. This CDR3 comprises 15 residues. Looked up from germline, CDR1 is SQVTM and CDR2 is ANQGSEA. The trim removed 5 bases at V and 0 bases at J, leaving 7 bases unmatched.

The gene calls are TRBV29-1 and TRBJ2-1; D not certain. CDR1 SQVTM and CDR2 ANQGSEA come from the germline V gene. This CDR3 has 13 amino acids. Trimming removed 3 bases at V and 4 bases at J, with 10 bases between. DNA for the CDR3: TGCAGCGTTGACATGTCATCATACAATGAGCAGTTCTTC. This codes for CSVDMSSYNEQFF.

The chain carries TRBV7-8 and TRBJ2-1; 9 nucleotides line up with TRBD2. The trim removed 1 base at V and 10 bases at J, leaving 11 bases unmatched. Germline V gives CDR1 SGHVS, CDR2 FQNEAQ. The CDR3 is made up of 16 amino acids. CDR3 in DNA: TGTGCCAGCAGCTTAGAGGCGGGGGGGGCGGACCGGGAGCAGTTCTTC. Translated: CASSLEAGGADREQFF.

This chain uses TRBV7-2 with TRBJ2-2; 7 positions match TRBD2. V dropped 4 bases and J dropped 1; count of bases not matched to a gene: 3. The CDR3 spans 15 residues. Germline V lookup: CDR1 SGHTA, CDR2 FQGNSA. CDR3 DNA sequence: TGTGCCAGCAGCTGGGCTAGCGGGAACACCGGGGAGCTGTTTTTT. The encoded protein is CASSWASGNTGELFF.

A remark on this clone: The junction and the germline gene differ at one end; a read error may be behind it. The chain links TRBV7-7 to TRBJ2-5; perhaps TRBD2 as D (6 bases). Germline V gene data show CDR1 as SSHAT and CDR2 as FNYEAQ (reference sequence). This CDR3 has 13 amino acids. The chain's CDR3 is CASSLAGSGTQYF. The CDR3 bases are TGTGCTAGCAGCTTAGCCGGGAGCGGGACCCAGTACTTC. The variable domain in full, completed from reference TRBV7-7 and TRBJ2-5, reads GAGVSQSPRYKVTKRGQDVTLRCDPISSHATLYWYQQALGQGPEFLTYFNYEAQPDKSGLPSDRFSAERPEGSISTLTIQRTEQRDSAMYRCASSLAGSGTQYFGPGTRLLVL.

This clone appeared once. The chain carries TRBV7-3 and TRBJ2-2; no clear D. CDR3 size: 13 residues. The germline V gene has CDR1 SGHTA and CDR2 FQGTGA. Trimming pared 5 bases from V and 4 bases from J, leaving 8 bases between. The CDR3 nucleotides are TGTGCCAGCAGCCCGGAGACCACCGGGGAGCTGTTTTTT. It encodes CASSPETTGELFF.

The chain joins TRBV6-5 to TRBJ1-1, with 7 bases that match TRBD1. Unmatched junction bases numbered 6, after V lost 3 bases and J lost 8 bases. Germline values: CDR1 MNHEY, CDR2 SVGAGI. The CDR3 extends over 13 amino acids. CDR3 loop: CASSYNPDREAFF. The CDR3 DNA follows: TGTGCCAGCAGTTATAACCCGGACAGGGAAGCTTTCTTT.

This chain joins TRBV5-6 and TRBJ1-2, with D maybe TRBD1 (5 bases). The ends were cut back, 1 base at V and 8 bases at J, with 21 bases in the middle. Per the germline V gene, CDR1 is SGHDT and CDR2 is YYEEEE. CDR3 length: 16 residues. The CDR3, as DNA: TGTGCCAGCAGCTTGCGGTCAGGGATTCTCATTGAGGGCTACACCTTC. Amino acids: CASSLRSGILIEGYTF.

The genes are TRBV5-1 and TRBJ1-6, with D possibly being TRBD1 (5 bases). The V and J ends lost 0 bases and 10 bases respectively, with 14 bases between them. The V gene's germline CDR1 is SGHRS and CDR2 YFSETQ. This CDR3 has 15 residues. This CDR3 is CASSLEGSTGSPLHF. CDR3 DNA sequence: TGCGCCAGCAGCTTGGAGGGCAGTACAGGATCACCCCTCCACTTT.

The CDR3 DNA reads TGTGCCAGCTCACCAGAGAGCAATCAGCCCCAGCATTTT. This encodes CASSPESNQPQHF. The chain couples TRBV18 to TRBJ1-5; D unclear. The V gene's germline CDR1 is KGHSH and CDR2 LQKENI. The CDR3 spans 13 residues. The V gene lost 2 bases and the J gene lost 1 base, with 3 bases spanning the gap.

This chain links TRBV30 with TRBJ2-7; 7 bases are shared with TRBD1. The germline CDR1 and CDR2 sequences are GTSNPN and SVGIG (reference sequence). The CDR3 is 17 residues long. Germline trimming cut 0 bases from V and 4 bases from J; bases unmatched to any gene: 15. The CDR3 is CAWSVPAMGQSHYEQYF. The CDR3 DNA is TGTGCCTGGAGTGTACCCGCGATGGGACAGAGTCATTACGAGCAGTACTTC.